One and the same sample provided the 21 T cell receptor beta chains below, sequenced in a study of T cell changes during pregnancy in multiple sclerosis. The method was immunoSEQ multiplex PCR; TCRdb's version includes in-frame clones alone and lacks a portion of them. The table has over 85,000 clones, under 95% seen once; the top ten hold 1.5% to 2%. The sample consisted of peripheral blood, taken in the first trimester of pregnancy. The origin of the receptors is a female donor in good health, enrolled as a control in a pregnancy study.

The CDR3 coding sequence is TGTGCCAGCAGGCGGGACCGTTCCCGGCAGCCCCAGCATTTT. Translating it yields CASRRDRSRQPQHF. J is TRBJ1-5 and V is TRBV6-6, with D tentatively TRBD1 (5 bases). The CDR3 covers 14 residues. Germline CDR1 is MNHNY and CDR2 is SVGAGI (reference sequence). The V gene lost 6 bases and the J gene lost 7 bases, with 16 bases spanning the gap.

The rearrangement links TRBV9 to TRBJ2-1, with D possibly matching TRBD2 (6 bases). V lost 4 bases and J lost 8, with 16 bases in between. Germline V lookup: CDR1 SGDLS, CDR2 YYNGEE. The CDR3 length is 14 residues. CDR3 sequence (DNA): TGTGCCAGCAGCTTTGCCCTAGCGAACTATGAGCAGTTCTTC. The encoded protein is CASSFALANYEQFF.

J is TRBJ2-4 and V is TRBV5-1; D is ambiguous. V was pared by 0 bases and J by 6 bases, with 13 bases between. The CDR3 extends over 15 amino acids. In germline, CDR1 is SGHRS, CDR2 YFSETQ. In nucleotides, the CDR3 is TGCGCCAGCAGCTTGGCCGCGACACCTGCAAACATTCAGTACTTC. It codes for CASSLAATPANIQYF.

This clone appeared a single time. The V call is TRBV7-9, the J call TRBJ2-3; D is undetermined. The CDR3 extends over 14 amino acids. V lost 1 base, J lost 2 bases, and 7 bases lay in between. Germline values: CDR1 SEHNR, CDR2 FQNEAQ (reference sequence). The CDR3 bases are TGTGCCAGCAGCTTAGGAGGATTCACAGATACGCAGTATTTT. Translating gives CASSLGGFTDTQYF.

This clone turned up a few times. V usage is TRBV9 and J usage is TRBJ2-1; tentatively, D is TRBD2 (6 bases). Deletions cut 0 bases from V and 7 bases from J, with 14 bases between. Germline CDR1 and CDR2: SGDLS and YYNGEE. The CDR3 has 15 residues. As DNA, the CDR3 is TGTGCCAGCAGCGTAGGAATAAGGGCGGGGAATGAGCAGTTCTTC. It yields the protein CASSVGIRAGNEQFF.

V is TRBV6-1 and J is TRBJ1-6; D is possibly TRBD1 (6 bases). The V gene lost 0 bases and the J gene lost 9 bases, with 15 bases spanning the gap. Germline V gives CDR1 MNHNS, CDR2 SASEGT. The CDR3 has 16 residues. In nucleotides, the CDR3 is TGTGCCAGCAGTGAAGCCTGGGGGCGACTTACTTCACCCCTCCACTTT. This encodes CASSEAWGRLTSPLHF.

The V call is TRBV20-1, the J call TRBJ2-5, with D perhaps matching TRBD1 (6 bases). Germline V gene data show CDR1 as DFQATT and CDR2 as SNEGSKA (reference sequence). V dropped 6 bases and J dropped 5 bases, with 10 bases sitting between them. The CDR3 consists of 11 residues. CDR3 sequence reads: CSAPTGETQYF. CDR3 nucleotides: TGCAGTGCCCCTACAGGGGAGACCCAGTACTTC.

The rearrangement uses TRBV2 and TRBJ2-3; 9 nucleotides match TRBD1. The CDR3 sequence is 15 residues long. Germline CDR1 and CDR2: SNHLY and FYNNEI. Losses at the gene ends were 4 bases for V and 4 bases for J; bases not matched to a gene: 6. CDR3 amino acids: CASSGDREGSDTQYF. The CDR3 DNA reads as TGTGCCAGCAGTGGGGACAGGGAGGGATCAGATACGCAGTATTTT. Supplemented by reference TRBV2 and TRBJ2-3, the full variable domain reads EPEVTQTPSHQVTQMGQEVILRCVPISNHLYFYWYRQILGQKVEFLVSFYNNEISEKSEIFDDQFSVERPDGSNFTLKIRSTKLEDSAMYFCASSGDREGSDTQYFGPGTRLTVL.

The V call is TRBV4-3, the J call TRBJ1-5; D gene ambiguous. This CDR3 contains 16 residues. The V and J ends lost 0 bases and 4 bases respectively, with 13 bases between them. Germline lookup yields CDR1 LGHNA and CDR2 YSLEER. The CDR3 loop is CASSQDLTTFNQPQHF. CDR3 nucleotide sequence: TGCGCCAGCAGCCAAGATTTGACAACCTTTAATCAGCCCCAGCATTTT.

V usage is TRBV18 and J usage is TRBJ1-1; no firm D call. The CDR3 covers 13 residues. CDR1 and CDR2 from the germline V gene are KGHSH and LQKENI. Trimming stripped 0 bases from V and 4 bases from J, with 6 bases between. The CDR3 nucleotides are TGTGCCAGCTCACCACCCGCGGGCACTGAAGCTTTCTTT. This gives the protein CASSPPAGTEAFF.

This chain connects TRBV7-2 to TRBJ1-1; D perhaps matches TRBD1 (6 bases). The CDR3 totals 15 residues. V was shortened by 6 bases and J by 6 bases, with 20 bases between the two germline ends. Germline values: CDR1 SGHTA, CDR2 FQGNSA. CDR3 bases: TGTGCCAGCAGTCTCAAACAGGGTACCCCCGCTGAAGCTTTCTTT. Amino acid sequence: CASSLKQGTPAEAFF.

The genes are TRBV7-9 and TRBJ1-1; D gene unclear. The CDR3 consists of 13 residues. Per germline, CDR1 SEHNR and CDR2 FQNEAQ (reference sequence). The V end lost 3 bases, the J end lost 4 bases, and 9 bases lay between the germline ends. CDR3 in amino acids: CASSFSDGTEAFF. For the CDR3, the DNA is TGTGCCAGCAGCTTTAGTGATGGCACTGAAGCTTTCTTT.

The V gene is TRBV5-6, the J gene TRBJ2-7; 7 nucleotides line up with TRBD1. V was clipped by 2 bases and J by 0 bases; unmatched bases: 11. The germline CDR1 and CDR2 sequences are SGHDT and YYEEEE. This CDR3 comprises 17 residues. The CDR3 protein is CASSLALGTVSSYEQYF. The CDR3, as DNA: TGTGCCAGCAGCTTAGCCCTCGGGACAGTTAGCTCCTACGAGCAGTACTTC.

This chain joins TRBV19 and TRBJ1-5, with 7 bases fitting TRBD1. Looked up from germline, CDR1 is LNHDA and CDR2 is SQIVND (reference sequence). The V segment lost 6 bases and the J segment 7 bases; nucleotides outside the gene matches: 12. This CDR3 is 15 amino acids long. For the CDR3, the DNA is TGTGCCAGTAGGTGGAGCCGGGACAGAATACAGCCCCAGCATTTT. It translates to CASRWSRDRIQPQHF. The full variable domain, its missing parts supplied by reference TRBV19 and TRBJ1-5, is DGGITQSPKYLFRKEGQNVTLSCEQNLNHDAMYWYRQDPGQGLRLIYYSQIVNDFQKGDIAEGYSVSREKKESFPLTVTSAQKNPTAFYLCASRWSRDRIQPQHFGDGTRLSIL.

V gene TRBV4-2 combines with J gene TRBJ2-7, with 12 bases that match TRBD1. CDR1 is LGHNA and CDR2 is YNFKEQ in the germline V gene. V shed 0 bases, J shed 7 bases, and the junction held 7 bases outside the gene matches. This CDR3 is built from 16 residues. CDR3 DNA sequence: TGTGCCAGCAGCCAAGATCCGGGACAGGGGGCGCGAGAGCAGTACTTC. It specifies CASSQDPGQGAREQYF.

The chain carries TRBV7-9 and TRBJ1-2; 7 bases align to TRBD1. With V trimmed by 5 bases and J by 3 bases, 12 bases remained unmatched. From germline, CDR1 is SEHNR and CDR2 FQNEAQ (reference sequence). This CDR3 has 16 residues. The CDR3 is CASSERQGSGYYGYTF. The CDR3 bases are TGTGCCAGCAGCGAAAGACAGGGTTCGGGATACTATGGCTACACCTTC.

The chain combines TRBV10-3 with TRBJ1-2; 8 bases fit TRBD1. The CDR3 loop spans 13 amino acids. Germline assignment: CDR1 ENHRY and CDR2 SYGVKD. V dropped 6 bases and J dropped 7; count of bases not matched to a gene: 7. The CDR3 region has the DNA TGTGCCATCAGGTCCGGGGACAGGAGTGGCTACACCTTC. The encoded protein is CAIRSGDRSGYTF.

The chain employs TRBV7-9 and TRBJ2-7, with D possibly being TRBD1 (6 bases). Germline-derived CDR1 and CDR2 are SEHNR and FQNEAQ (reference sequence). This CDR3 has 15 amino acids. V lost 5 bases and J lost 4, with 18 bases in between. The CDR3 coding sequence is TGTGCCAGCAGCCCAGACAGGTACTCCCAGTACGAGCAGTACTTC. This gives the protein CASSPDRYSQYEQYF.

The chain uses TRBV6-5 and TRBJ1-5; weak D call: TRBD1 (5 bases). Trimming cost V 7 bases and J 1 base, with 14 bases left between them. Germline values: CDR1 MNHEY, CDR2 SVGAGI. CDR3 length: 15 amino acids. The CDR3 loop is CASKTQKGSNQPQHF. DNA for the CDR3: TGTGCCAGCAAAACACAGAAGGGGAGCAATCAGCCCCAGCATTTT.

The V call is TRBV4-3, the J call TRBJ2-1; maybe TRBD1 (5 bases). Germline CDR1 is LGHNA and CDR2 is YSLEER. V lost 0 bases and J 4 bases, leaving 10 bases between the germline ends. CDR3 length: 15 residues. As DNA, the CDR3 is TGCGCCAGCAGCCAAGAGACGACAGAATACAATGAGCAGTTCTTC. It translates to CASSQETTEYNEQFF.

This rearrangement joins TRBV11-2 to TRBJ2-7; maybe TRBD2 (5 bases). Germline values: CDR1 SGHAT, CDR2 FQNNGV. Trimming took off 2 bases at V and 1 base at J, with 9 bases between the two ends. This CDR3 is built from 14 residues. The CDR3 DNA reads TGTGCCAGCAGCTTATCTCCGGGGTCCTACGAGCAGTACTTC. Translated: CASSLSPGSYEQYF. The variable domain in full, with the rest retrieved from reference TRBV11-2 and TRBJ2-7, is EAGVAQSPRYKIIEKRQSVAFWCNPISGHATLYWYQQILGQGPKLLIQFQNNGVVDDSQLPKDRFSAERLKGVDSTLKIQPAKLEDSAVYLCASSLSPGSYEQYFGPGTRLTVT.